This T cell receptor beta chain originates from a study of blood T cell repertoires in COVID-19. Study-wide background: Sample material is recorded as cDNA or gDNA derived from T cells, B-cell-depleted T cells, or PBMCs.

The J segment lost 5 bases and the V segment lost 6 bases, leaving 4 bases of the junction unmatched. Germline-derived CDR1 and CDR2 are SGHTA and FQGNSA. CDR3 length: 14 amino acids. Assay: immunoSEQ multiplex PCR; the TCRdb copy retains only in-frame clones and omits some. The sample lists about 200,000 clones, about 91% occurring once. This rearrangement joins TRBV7-2 to TRBJ1-5; 10 bases map to TRBD1. Sequenced material: peripheral blood. The clonotype was recovered from a man aged 25 to 40 with acute or convalescent COVID-19. The CDR3 nucleotides read TGTGCCAGCAGACCAGACAGGGGGCATCAGCCCCAGCATTTT. It encodes CASRPDRGHQPQHF.